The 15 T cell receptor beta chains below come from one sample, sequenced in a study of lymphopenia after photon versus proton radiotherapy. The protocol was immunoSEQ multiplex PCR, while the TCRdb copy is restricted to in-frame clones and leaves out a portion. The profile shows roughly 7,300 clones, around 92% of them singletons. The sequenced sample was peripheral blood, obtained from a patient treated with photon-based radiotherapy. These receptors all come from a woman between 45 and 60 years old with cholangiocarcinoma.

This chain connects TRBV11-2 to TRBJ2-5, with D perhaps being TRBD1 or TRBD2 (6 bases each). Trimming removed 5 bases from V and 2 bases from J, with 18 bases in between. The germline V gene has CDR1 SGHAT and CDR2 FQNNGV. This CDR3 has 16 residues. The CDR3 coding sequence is TGTGCCAGCAGCCCTGCAATCCGGGGGCAGCAAGAGACCCAGTACTTC. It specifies CASSPAIRGQQETQYF.

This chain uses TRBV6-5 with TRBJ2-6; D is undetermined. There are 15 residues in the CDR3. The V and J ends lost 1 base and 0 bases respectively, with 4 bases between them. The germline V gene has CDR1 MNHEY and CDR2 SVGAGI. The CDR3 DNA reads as TGTGCCAGCAGTTACTGGGTCTCTGGGGCCAACGTCCTGACTTTC. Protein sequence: CASSYWVSGANVLTF.

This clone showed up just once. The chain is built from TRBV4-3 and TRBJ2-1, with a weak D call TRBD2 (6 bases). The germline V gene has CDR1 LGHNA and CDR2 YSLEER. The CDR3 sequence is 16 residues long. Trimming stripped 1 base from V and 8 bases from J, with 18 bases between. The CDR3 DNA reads TGCGCCAGCAGCCAAGGCGGGCTAGCGAGGACCGATGAGCAGTTCTTC. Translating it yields CASSQGGLARTDEQFF.

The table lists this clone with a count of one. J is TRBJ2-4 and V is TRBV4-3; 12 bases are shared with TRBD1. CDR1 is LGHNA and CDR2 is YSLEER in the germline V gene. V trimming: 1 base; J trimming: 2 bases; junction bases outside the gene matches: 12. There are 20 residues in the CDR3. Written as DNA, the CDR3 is TGCGCCAGCAGCCAAGGTTGGGACAGGGGGCTTCTCGTCACCAAAAACATTCAGTACTTC. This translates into CASSQGWDRGLLVTKNIQYF.

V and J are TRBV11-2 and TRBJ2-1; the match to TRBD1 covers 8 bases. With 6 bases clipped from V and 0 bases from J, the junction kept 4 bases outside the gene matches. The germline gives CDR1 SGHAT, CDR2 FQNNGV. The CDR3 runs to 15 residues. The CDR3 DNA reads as TGTGCCAGCAGAAGACAGGGGAGCTCCTACAATGAGCAGTTCTTC. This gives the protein CASRRQGSSYNEQFF.

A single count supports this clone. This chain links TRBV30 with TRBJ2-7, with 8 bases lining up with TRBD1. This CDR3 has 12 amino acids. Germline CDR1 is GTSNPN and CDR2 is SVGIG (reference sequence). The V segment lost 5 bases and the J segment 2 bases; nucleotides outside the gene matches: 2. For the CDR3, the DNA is TGTGCCTGGGGACAGGGTCCCTACGAGCAGTACTTC. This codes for CAWGQGPYEQYF.

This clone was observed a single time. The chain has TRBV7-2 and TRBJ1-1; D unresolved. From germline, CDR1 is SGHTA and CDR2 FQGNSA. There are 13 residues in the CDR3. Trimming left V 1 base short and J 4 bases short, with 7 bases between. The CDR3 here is CASSLVGFTEAFF. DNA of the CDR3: TGTGCCAGCAGCTTAGTTGGTTTCACTGAAGCTTTCTTT.

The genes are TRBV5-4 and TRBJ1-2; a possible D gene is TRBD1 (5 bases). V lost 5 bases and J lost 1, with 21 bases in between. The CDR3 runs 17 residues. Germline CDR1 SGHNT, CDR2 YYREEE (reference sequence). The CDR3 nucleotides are TGTGCCAGCAGTCAAACGGGGCAGGGCCCATATAACTATGGCTACACCTTC. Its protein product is CASSQTGQGPYNYGYTF.

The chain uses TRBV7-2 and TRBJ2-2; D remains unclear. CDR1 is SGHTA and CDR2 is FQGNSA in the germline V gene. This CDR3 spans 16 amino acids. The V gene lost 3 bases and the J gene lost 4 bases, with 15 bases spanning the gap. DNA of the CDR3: TGTGCCAGCAGCTTCGTCCTCGACTGGGGCACCGGGGAGCTGTTTTTT. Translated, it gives CASSFVLDWGTGELFF.

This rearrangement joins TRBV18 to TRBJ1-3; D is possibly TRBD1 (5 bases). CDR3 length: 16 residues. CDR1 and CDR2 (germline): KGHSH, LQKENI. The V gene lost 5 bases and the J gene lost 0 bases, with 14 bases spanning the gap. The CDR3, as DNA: TGTGCCAGCTCAGCAGACAGCCACTTCTCTGGAAACACCATATATTTT. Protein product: CASSADSHFSGNTIYF.

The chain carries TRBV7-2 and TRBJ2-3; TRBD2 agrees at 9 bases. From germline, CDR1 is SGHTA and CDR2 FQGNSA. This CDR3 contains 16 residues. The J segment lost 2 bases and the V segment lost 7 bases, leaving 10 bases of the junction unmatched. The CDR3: CASNPGSGGITDTQYF. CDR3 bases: TGTGCCAGCAACCCGGGGAGCGGGGGGATCACAGATACGCAGTATTTT.

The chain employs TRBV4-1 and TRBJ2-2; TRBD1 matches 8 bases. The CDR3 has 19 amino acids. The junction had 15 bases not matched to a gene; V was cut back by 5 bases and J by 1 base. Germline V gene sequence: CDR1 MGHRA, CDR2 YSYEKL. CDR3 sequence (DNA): TGCGCCAGCAGCAACCAAGGACCCCGGACAGGGAAGAACACCGGGGAGCTGTTTTTT. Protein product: CASSNQGPRTGKNTGELFF.

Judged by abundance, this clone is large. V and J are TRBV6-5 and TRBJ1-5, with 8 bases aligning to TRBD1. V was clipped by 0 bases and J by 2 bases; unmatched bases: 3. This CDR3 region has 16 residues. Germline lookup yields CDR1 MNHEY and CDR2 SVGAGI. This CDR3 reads CASSYSGTGGNQPQHF. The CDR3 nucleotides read TGTGCCAGCAGTTACTCCGGGACAGGCGGCAATCAGCCCCAGCATTTT.

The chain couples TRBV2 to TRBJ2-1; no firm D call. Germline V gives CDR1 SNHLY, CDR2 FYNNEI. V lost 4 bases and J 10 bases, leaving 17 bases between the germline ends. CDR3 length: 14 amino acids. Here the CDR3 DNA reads TGTGCCAGCAGTGTAAACCAAAAGGTGGGGGAGCAGTTCTTC. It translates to CASSVNQKVGEQFF.

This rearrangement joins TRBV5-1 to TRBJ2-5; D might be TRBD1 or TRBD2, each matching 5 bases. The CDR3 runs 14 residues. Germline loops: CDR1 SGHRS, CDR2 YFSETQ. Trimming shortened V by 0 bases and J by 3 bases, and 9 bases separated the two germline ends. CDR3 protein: CASSLGGGEETQYF. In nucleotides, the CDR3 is TGCGCCAGCAGCTTGGGTGGGGGTGAAGAGACCCAGTACTTC.